These 15 T cell receptor beta chains were sequenced from one sample in a study of glioma-infiltrating T cells after dendritic cell vaccination (dated by TCRdb to 2016 to 2017). The library was built by means of the immunoSEQ multiplex PCR assay. In its TCRdb copy, this immuneACCESS table keeps in-frame sequences only and misses some clones. Where compared with another copy, unresolved V genes explain less than half of these, and the others have no known cause. A total of about 82,000 clones appear in this sample, around 90% of them only once. The ten largest clones take up more than 3% of the sample. The input for sequencing was blood, taken before dendritic cell vaccination. The source of these receptors is a human donor with glioblastoma.

The chain joins TRBV2 to TRBJ2-3; 16 bases match TRBD2. CDR1 is SNHLY and CDR2 is FYNNEI in the germline V gene. Unmatched junction bases numbered 1, after V lost 6 bases and J lost 4 bases. The CDR3 contains 15 residues. CDR3 coding DNA: TGTGCCAGCAGGGGGACTAGCGGGGGGGCAGATACGCAGTATTTT. This sequence encodes CASRGTSGGADTQYF. Full variable domain (outside the CDR3, taken from reference TRBV2 and TRBJ2-3): EPEVTQTPSHQVTQMGQEVILRCVPISNHLYFYWYRQILGQKVEFLVSFYNNEISEKSEIFDDQFSVERPDGSNFTLKIRSTKLEDSAMYFCASRGTSGGADTQYFGPGTRLTVL.

The chain employs TRBV13 and TRBJ2-1; possible D gene TRBD1, 6 bases. The length of the CDR3 is 18 residues. Germline CDR1 PRHDT, CDR2 FYEKMQ (reference sequence). V dropped 4 bases and J dropped 3 bases, with 22 bases sitting between them. The CDR3 DNA reads TGTGCCAGCAGCTCTAGGGGGAGCAGGGGATGGTTCTACAATGAGCAGTTCTTC. Translated, it gives CASSSRGSRGWFYNEQFF.

The chain couples TRBV5-1 to TRBJ2-3; D possibly corresponds to TRBD2 (5 bases). Trimming left V 4 bases short and J 3 bases short, with 15 bases between. CDR3 size: 15 residues. The germline V gene encodes CDR1 SGHRS and CDR2 YFSETQ. The CDR3 reads CASSPLGGQTDTQYF. The CDR3 DNA sequence: TGCGCCAGCAGCCCACTTGGCGGGCAGACAGATACGCAGTATTTT. The full variable domain, its missing parts supplied by reference TRBV5-1 and TRBJ2-3, is KAGVTQTPRYLIKTRGQQVTLSCSPISGHRSVSWYQQTPGQGLQFLFEYFSETQRNKGNFPGRFSGRQFSNSRSEMNVSTLELGDSALYLCASSPLGGQTDTQYFGPGTRLTVL.

Points on this clone: Other DNA sequences within the sample encode an identical CDR3. The J gene is TRBJ1-6, the V gene TRBV27; 8 bases match TRBD1. After removal of 4 bases from V and 7 bases from J, the junction contained 3 bases not matched to a gene. The germline V gene encodes CDR1 MNHEY and CDR2 SMNVEV (reference sequence). This CDR3 is 14 amino acids long. CDR3 nucleotide sequence: TGTGCCAGCAGTTCCGGACAGGGAAATTCACCCCTCCACTTT. Its translation: CASSSGQGNSPLHF.

The chain is built from TRBV6-1 and TRBJ1-6; TRBD1 matches 8 bases. The CDR3 spans 14 residues. With V trimmed by 6 bases and J by 4 bases, 2 bases remained unmatched. CDR1 is MNHNS and CDR2 is SASEGT in the germline V gene. CDR3 region: CASRGQGYNSPLHF. CDR3 DNA sequence: TGTGCCAGCAGAGGACAGGGATATAATTCACCCCTCCACTTT.

The gene calls are TRBV18 and TRBJ1-2; 8 bases are a match to TRBD1. Trimming at V came to 6 bases and at J to 2 bases, leaving 8 bases not matched to a gene. Germline lookup yields CDR1 KGHSH and CDR2 LQKENI. CDR3 length: 15 amino acids. In DNA form, the CDR3 reads TGTGCCAGCTCCACCGGGACAGGATTAAACTATGGCTACACCTTC. Protein product: CASSTGTGLNYGYTF.

This clone was seen only once. V gene TRBV27 combines with J gene TRBJ2-2, with 9 nucleotides matching TRBD2. The V segment lost 0 bases and the J segment 6 bases; nucleotides outside the gene matches: 8. The CDR3 is made up of 17 amino acids. The germline CDR1 and CDR2 sequences are MNHEY and SMNVEV (reference sequence). The DNA for the CDR3 is TGTGCCAGCAGTTTATCGGGTAGCGGGGGTAGGGCCGGGGAGCTGTTTTTT. Its protein is CASSLSGSGGRAGELFF.

V gene TRBV5-4 combines with J gene TRBJ2-7; a possible D gene is TRBD2 (6 bases). The CDR3 has 14 amino acids. V was trimmed by 4 bases and J by 3 bases, leaving 14 bases between them. Germline V gene sequence: CDR1 SGHNT, CDR2 YYREEE (reference sequence). The CDR3 spells CASSHAGSGYEQYF. In DNA, the CDR3 is TGTGCCAGCAGCCACGCGGGAAGCGGCTACGAGCAGTACTTC.

The chain couples TRBV30 to TRBJ1-4, with 8 bases that match TRBD1. The CDR3 is made up of 15 amino acids. From germline, CDR1 is GTSNPN and CDR2 SVGIG (reference sequence). The V segment lost 2 bases and the J segment 7 bases; nucleotides outside the gene matches: 9. CDR3 coding DNA: TGTGCCTGGAGTTCCTCAGGGGGCAGTTTTGAAAAACTGTTTTTT. Translated: CAWSSSGGSFEKLFF.

This chain uses TRBV9 with TRBJ2-3; 8 nucleotides match TRBD2. The CDR3 is 16 amino acids. V was pared by 1 base and J by 0 bases, with 4 bases of the junction left unmatched. Germline CDR1 is SGDLS and CDR2 is YYNGEE. CDR3 nucleotide sequence: TGTGCCAGCAGCGTACACAGCGGGGGTAGCACAGATACGCAGTATTTT. Protein sequence: CASSVHSGGSTDTQYF.

The chain combines TRBV30 with TRBJ1-1, with D maybe TRBD1 (6 bases). The germline V gene encodes CDR1 GTSNPN and CDR2 SVGIG (reference sequence). Trimming stripped 6 bases from V and 3 bases from J, with 14 bases between. The length of the CDR3 is 13 residues. Here the CDR3 reads CACQGQADTEAFF. CDR3 bases: TGTGCCTGCCAGGGGCAGGCAGACACTGAAGCTTTCTTT.

This rearrangement joins TRBV6-5 to TRBJ1-5; 9 bases agree with TRBD1. V lost 5 bases, J lost 4 bases, and 3 bases stayed unmatched. The CDR3 loop spans 14 amino acids. Germline lookup yields CDR1 MNHEY and CDR2 SVGAGI. This chain's CDR3 is CASSEQGANQPQHF. The CDR3 DNA follows: TGTGCCAGCAGTGAACAGGGGGCGAATCAGCCCCAGCATTTT.

V gene TRBV6-1 combines with J gene TRBJ2-7, with a tentative D call TRBD1 (5 bases). The CDR3 runs to 15 residues. Per germline, CDR1 MNHNS and CDR2 SASEGT. Trimming shortened V by 3 bases and J by 6 bases, and 18 bases separated the two germline ends. The CDR3 DNA reads TGTGCCAGCAGTGAGGGTGGGGCAGGGCTGTTCGAGCAGTACTTC. It specifies CASSEGGAGLFEQYF.

V is TRBV13 and J is TRBJ1-1, with D possibly matching TRBD1 (5 bases). Germline V gives CDR1 PRHDT, CDR2 FYEKMQ (reference sequence). CDR3 length: 12 residues. Trimming shortened V by 4 bases and J by 5 bases, and 8 bases separated the two germline ends. The CDR3 loop reads CASSSGGTEAFF. The DNA for the CDR3 is TGTGCCAGCAGCTCCGGGGGAACTGAAGCTTTCTTT.

Notes on this clone: The junction differs from germline at one of its ends, possibly a read error. The V and J genes are TRBV2 and TRBJ1-1; D may be TRBD1 (5 bases). CDR1 and CDR2 from the germline V gene are SNHLY and FYNNEI. The CDR3 spans 14 residues. The CDR3 loop is CASREDSLNTEAFF. The DNA of the CDR3 is TGTGCCAGCAGGGAAGACAGCTTGAACACTGAAGCTTTCTTT.